This passage covers 5 T cell receptor beta chains from one sample sequenced in a study of T-cell memory formation after mild COVID-19. TCRdb re-derived calls from the 5' RACE reads in MiXCR, one entry per CDR3 protein. This sample has 400,000 to 500,000 distinct CDR3 sequences; roughly 20% occur once, and the top ten carry roughly 8.4%. The material sequenced was PBMCs or a T cell subset sorted from them (not recorded which). These receptors were collected from an adult woman who had mild COVID-19 (a few samples of this study predate the infection). Cell type and time point are not known.

In this sample, this clonotype turned up a few times. This chain connects TRBV18 to TRBJ1-5, with a weak D call TRBD1 (5 bases). Trimming pared 3 bases from V and 3 bases from J, leaving 9 bases between. The CDR3 has 14 amino acids. The germline CDR1 and CDR2 sequences are KGHSH and LQKENI. Here the CDR3 DNA reads TGTGCCAGCTCACCCCTGGGGGTCAATCAGCCCCAGCATTTT. Translation: CASSPLGVNQPQHF.

The chain couples TRBV27 to TRBJ1-2; D is undetermined. V lost 2 bases and J lost 7, with 17 bases in between. Germline CDR1 is MNHEY and CDR2 is SMNVEV (reference sequence). This CDR3 has 15 residues. CDR3 sequence reads: CASSLKASLVLGYTF. CDR3 sequence (DNA): TGTGCCAGCAGTTTAAAGGCCTCCCTCGTACTTGGCTACACCTTC.

The J gene is TRBJ2-7, the V gene TRBV9, with a weak D call TRBD1 (6 bases). CDR1 and CDR2 (germline): SGDLS, YYNGEE. This CDR3 is built from 13 residues. V lost 0 bases and J lost 2, with 6 bases in between. CDR3 loop: CASSVDRAYEQYF. The CDR3 bases are TGTGCCAGCAGCGTAGACAGGGCCTACGAGCAGTACTTC. The full variable domain, completed using reference TRBV9 and TRBJ2-7, is DSGVTQTPKHLITATGQRVTLRCSPRSGDLSVYWYQQSLDQGLQFLIQYYNGEERAKGNILERFSAQQFPDLHSELNLSSLELGDSALYFCASSVDRAYEQYFGPGTRLTVT.

This clonotype was detected only a few times. V gene TRBV14 combines with J gene TRBJ2-1, with D possibly being TRBD2 (5 bases). Germline CDR1 SGHDN, CDR2 FVKESK. The CDR3 is 17 amino acids. V lost 4 bases and J 1 base, leaving 17 bases between the germline ends. The CDR3 nucleotides are TGTGCCAGCAGCCCAGGTGTGGGGAGAGGGTCCTACAATGAGCAGTTCTTC. It is translated as CASSPGVGRGSYNEQFF.

The V call is TRBV6-5, the J call TRBJ2-3, with unresolved D. Germline V gene lookup returns CDR1 MNHEY and CDR2 SVGAGI. There are 15 residues in the CDR3. V lost 5 bases to trimming and J lost 2 bases, with 14 bases between them. Here the CDR3 reads CASSTYGSSTDTQYF. CDR3 DNA: TGTGCCAGCAGTACTTACGGGTCCTCCACAGATACGCAGTATTTT.